Listed here are 5 T cell receptor beta chains from one sample, sequenced in a study of T cells in Graves' hyperthyroidism and ophthalmopathy (dated by TCRdb to the late 2010s). The library was built by means of multiplex PCR. TCRdb records Illumina HiSeq 2000 as the sequencer. Amplification of TCR beta CDR3 regions was carried out from RNA transcripts. For the first round of RT-PCR on the TCR CDR3, the HTBI primer set was used together with the Qiagen OneStep RT-PCR kit. Clones were called with MiXCR by TCRdb after fastp trimmed the public reads at Q25, and only in-frame beta chains were retained. Under each unique CDR3 protein, matching rows form one entry showing the most common genes and DNA. The table for this sample lists more than 150,000 distinct CDR3 sequences; 15% to 20% of them were counted only once. Jointly, the top ten make up approximately 28% of the sample. Sequenced input: blood. The receptors were gathered from a woman aged 45 to 65 with Graves' hyperthyroidism.

V gene TRBV5-5 combines with J gene TRBJ2-1; perhaps TRBD2 as D (6 bases). Looked up from germline, CDR1 is SGHKS and CDR2 is YYEKEE (reference sequence). The CDR3 sequence is 14 residues long. V lost 0 bases and J lost 9, with 13 bases in between. This CDR3 is CASSLGAGKGEQFF. The CDR3 coding sequence is TGTGCCAGCAGCTTGGGGGCGGGGAAGGGTGAGCAGTTCTTC.

This clonotype was observed at least ten times. The chain is built from TRBV11-2 and TRBJ2-3; D is unresolved. V lost 5 bases and J 3 bases, leaving 15 bases between the germline ends. CDR1 and CDR2 from the germline V gene are SGHAT and FQNNGV. The CDR3 loop spans 15 amino acids. In DNA, the CDR3 is TGTGCCAGCAGCCCTTTCGAACATCTGACAGATACGCAGTATTTT. Translation: CASSPFEHLTDTQYF.

This clonotype has ten or more counts. The chain combines TRBV20-1 with TRBJ1-6, with 7 bases lining up with TRBD1. This CDR3 contains 15 residues. V was clipped by 6 bases and J by 2 bases; unmatched bases: 7. In germline, CDR1 is DFQATT, CDR2 SNEGSKA (reference sequence). This CDR3 reads CSAPDRRTYNSPLHF. Written as DNA, the CDR3 is TGCAGTGCACCGGACAGGAGGACCTATAATTCACCCCTCCACTTT.

The chain couples TRBV7-8 to TRBJ1-5; tentative D call: TRBD1 (5 bases). The CDR3 runs 15 residues. The germline V gene encodes CDR1 SGHVS and CDR2 FQNEAQ. V shed 3 bases and J shed 4 bases, with 13 bases lying between them. The CDR3 reads CASSLYQGLNQPQHF. DNA of the CDR3: TGTGCCAGCAGCTTGTATCAGGGACTTAATCAGCCCCAGCATTTT.

The chain employs TRBV10-3 and TRBJ1-1; D is possibly TRBD1 (6 bases). CDR1 and CDR2 from the germline V gene are ENHRY and SYGVKD. V was shortened by 7 bases and J by 0 bases, with 12 bases between the two germline ends. The CDR3 runs to 14 residues. The CDR3 sequence is CAITGGNLNTEAFF. For the CDR3, the DNA is TGTGCCATCACCGGGGGCAATCTGAACACTGAAGCTTTCTTT.